The source of this T cell receptor beta chain is a study of glioma-infiltrating T cells after dendritic cell vaccination. This clone is a singleton in its sample. Time point: after dendritic cell vaccination, including at tumor progression/relapse. Sequencing was performed with immunoSEQ multiplex PCR; in TCRdb, only in-frame clones are kept and a portion is missing. Here the sample spans some 110,000 clones, around 90% being singletons. The CDR3 has 14 amino acids. The J segment lost 0 bases and the V segment lost 6 bases, leaving 4 bases of the junction unmatched. The germline CDR1 and CDR2 sequences are KGHSH and LQKENI.

The input for sequencing was blood, taken after dendritic cell vaccination. The rearrangement links TRBV18 to TRBJ2-5; TRBD2 matches at 7 bases. This receptor was obtained from a human donor with glioblastoma. In DNA, the CDR3 is TGTGCCAGCTCCGAGAGCGGGGACCAAGAGACCCAGTACTTC. This gives the protein CASSESGDQETQYF.